One T cell receptor (beta chain) is described in this entry. This CDR3 is 15 amino acids long. Germline V lookup: CDR1 SGHDT, CDR2 YYEEEE. The J segment lost 6 bases and the V segment lost 2 bases, leaving 5 bases of the junction unmatched. Some clones are missing from TCRdb's copy, which holds only in-frame ones; the method was immunoSEQ multiplex PCR. The repertoire consists of some 210,000 clones, with roughly 77% occurring once and the leading ten covering approximately 9.2%. This record belongs to a study of blood T cell repertoires in COVID-19. Study as a whole: PBMCs, B-cell-depleted T cells, or T cells provided the cDNA or gDNA that made up the material.

The source material was PBMCs or T cells enriched from blood (not recorded which). This clonotype originated in a man in his forties who had recovered from COVID-19. The chain carries TRBV5-6 and TRBJ1-5; 10 bases agree with TRBD1. DNA for the CDR3: TGTGCCAGCAGCTTTGGGACAGGGGTTGGTCAGCCCCAGCATTTT. Translated: CASSFGTGVGQPQHF.